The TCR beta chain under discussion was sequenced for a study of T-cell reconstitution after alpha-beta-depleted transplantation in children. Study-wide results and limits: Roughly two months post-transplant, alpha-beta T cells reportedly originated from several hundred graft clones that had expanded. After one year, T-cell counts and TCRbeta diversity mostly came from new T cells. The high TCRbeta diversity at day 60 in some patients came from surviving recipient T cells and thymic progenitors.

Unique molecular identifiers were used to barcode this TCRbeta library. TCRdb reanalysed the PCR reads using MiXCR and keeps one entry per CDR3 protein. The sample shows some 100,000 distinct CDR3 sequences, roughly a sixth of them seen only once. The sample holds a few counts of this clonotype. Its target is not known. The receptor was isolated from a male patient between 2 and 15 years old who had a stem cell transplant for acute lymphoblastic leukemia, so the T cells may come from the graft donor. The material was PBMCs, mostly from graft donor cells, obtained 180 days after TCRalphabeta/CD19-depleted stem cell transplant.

CDR3 nucleotides: TGCAGCGCTGTACTGTGGGGGGGCCGGGGTGAGCAGTTCTTC. Translating gives CSAVLWGGRGEQFF. The chain combines TRBV29-1 with TRBJ2-1, with a weak D call TRBD2 (7 bases). Trimming shortened V by 7 bases and J by 9 bases, and 22 bases separated the two germline ends. Germline values: CDR1 SQVTM, CDR2 ANQGSEA. The CDR3 has 14 amino acids.